The 26 T cell receptor beta chains below all came from one sample that was sequenced in a study of cytomegalovirus exposure and HLA in healthy donors. In the PCR, 60 Vbeta and 13 Jbeta primers were used. Assay used: immunoSEQ multiplex PCR; TCRdb lists only in-frame clones, some missing. The repertoire consists of around 120,000 clones, with about 80% occurring once and the leading ten covering approximately 1.8%. What was sequenced was PBMCs. These TCRs come from a woman between 50 and 59 years old in good health and CMV-seronegative.

This sequence joins TRBV7-2 and TRBJ2-5; TRBD2 matches at 11 bases. The CDR3 contains 16 residues. With 1 base clipped from V and 4 bases from J, the junction kept 5 bases outside the gene matches. Germline values: CDR1 SGHTA, CDR2 FQGNSA. The DNA of the CDR3 is TGTGCCAGCAGCTTAGTAGCGGGAGGGCCGAGAGAGACCCAGTACTTC. Translating gives CASSLVAGGPRETQYF.

The rearrangement uses TRBV27 and TRBJ2-7, with 10 nucleotides matching TRBD1. This CDR3 is 15 amino acids long. CDR1 is MNHEY and CDR2 is SMNVEV in the germline V gene (reference sequence). The V segment lost 3 bases and the J segment 4 bases; nucleotides outside the gene matches: 6. The CDR3 loop reads CASSFWTGGIYEQYF. CDR3 nucleotide sequence: TGTGCCAGCAGTTTCTGGACAGGGGGAATTTACGAGCAGTACTTC.

The rearrangement links TRBV5-1 to TRBJ2-1; TRBD1 matches 9 bases. Losses at the gene ends were 4 bases for V and 5 bases for J; bases not matched to a gene: 16. The CDR3 runs to 18 residues. Per the germline V gene, CDR1 is SGHRS and CDR2 is YFSETQ. CDR3 nucleotides: TGCGCCAGCAGCATCTCCCCGACCGGGACAGGGTGGAACAATGAGCAGTTCTTC. Translating gives CASSISPTGTGWNNEQFF.

The V and J genes are TRBV6-1 and TRBJ2-1; 7 bases align to TRBD2. The CDR3 is 15 residues long. Germline CDR1 MNHNS, CDR2 SASEGT. The V gene end was trimmed by 1 base and the J gene end by 6 bases; junction bases not matched to a gene: 6. Here the CDR3 reads CASSEEAGSTNEQFF. The CDR3 region has the DNA TGTGCCAGCAGTGAAGAAGCGGGATCCACCAATGAGCAGTTCTTC.

This clone showed up just a few times. The junction differs from germline at one of its ends, possibly a read error. The chain employs TRBV7-7 and TRBJ2-5; D may be TRBD2 (8 bases). Germline CDR1 and CDR2: SSHAT and FNYEAQ (reference sequence). The CDR3 consists of 14 residues. The CDR3 reads CASSLAGQQETQYF. Written as DNA, the CDR3 is TGTGCTAGCAGCTTAGCGGGACAGCAAGAGACCCAGTACTTC.

A note on this clone: The germline gene is not matched at one end of the junction; a read error may be the cause. CDR3 in DNA: TGCGCCAGCAGCCAAGGCAGCACAGGGCTTCAGCCCCAGAATTTT. Translation: CASSQGSTGLQPQNF. The J gene is TRBJ1-5, the V gene TRBV4-1; D possibly corresponds to TRBD1 (6 bases). CDR3 length equals 15 residues. The germline V gene encodes CDR1 MGHRA and CDR2 YSYEKL.

Only a few counts were recorded for this clone. The rearrangement links TRBV19 to TRBJ2-7, with a weak D call TRBD2 (5 bases). There are 13 residues in the CDR3. In germline, CDR1 is LNHDA, CDR2 SQIVND (reference sequence). V lost 7 bases and J 3 bases, leaving 13 bases between the germline ends. CDR3 in amino acids: CASTPGLNYEQYF. The DNA of the CDR3 is TGTGCCAGTACCCCAGGACTGAACTACGAGCAGTACTTC.

This clone was detected only a few times. V usage is TRBV25-1 and J usage is TRBJ2-7; D possibly corresponds to TRBD2 (6 bases). Germline V gene lookup returns CDR1 MGHDK and CDR2 SYGVNS. The V and J ends lost 5 bases and 0 bases respectively, with 17 bases between them. The CDR3 consists of 16 residues. The CDR3 bases are TGTGCCAGCAGTTCCCAGGGACTGACACTCTCCTACGAGCAGTACTTC. Translating gives CASSSQGLTLSYEQYF.

The chain links TRBV6-5 to TRBJ1-5; D unresolved. Between the trimmed V and J ends, which lost 0 bases and 5 bases, there was a span of 5 bases. CDR1 is MNHEY, CDR2 SVGAGI, per germline. This CDR3 has 13 amino acids. CDR3 loop: CASSYSRDQPQHF. CDR3 coding DNA: TGTGCCAGCAGTTACTCCCGGGATCAGCCCCAGCATTTT.

This CDR3 is CAWSVGGLVADEQFF. As DNA, the CDR3 is TGTGCCTGGAGTGTAGGAGGGCTAGTTGCAGATGAGCAGTTCTTC. The chain is built from TRBV30 and TRBJ2-1, with D maybe TRBD2 (6 bases). Between the trimmed V and J ends, which lost 0 bases and 8 bases, there was a span of 17 bases. Germline assignment: CDR1 GTSNPN and CDR2 SVGIG (reference sequence). The CDR3 is 15 residues long.

The chain couples TRBV28 to TRBJ2-1, with TRBD1 matching 8 bases. The CDR3 covers 15 residues. V gave up 4 bases and J gave up 7 bases; unmatched junction bases: 9. Germline values: CDR1 MDHEN, CDR2 SYDVKM. The CDR3 sequence is CASSSGQGRKNEQFF. DNA for the CDR3: TGTGCCAGCAGTTCCGGACAGGGTCGGAAGAATGAGCAGTTCTTC. The full variable domain, its missing parts supplied by reference TRBV28 and TRBJ2-1, is DVKVTQSSRYLVKRTGEKVFLECVQDMDHENMFWYRQDPGLGLRLIYFSYDVKMKEKGDIPEGYSVSREKKERFSLILESASTNQTSMYLCASSSGQGRKNEQFFGPGTRLTVL.

This chain links TRBV5-1 with TRBJ2-3; 10 bases are a match to TRBD2. J was trimmed by 4 bases and V by 6 bases; bases with no gene match: 8. Germline CDR1 and CDR2: SGHRS and YFSETQ. This CDR3 is built from 15 residues. CDR3 protein: CASILSGRAADTQYF. The CDR3 DNA is TGCGCCAGCATCCTGAGCGGGAGGGCCGCAGATACGCAGTATTTT.

This sequence joins TRBV9 and TRBJ1-1; D is possibly TRBD1 (5 bases). This CDR3 is 13 amino acids long. Germline V CDR1 and CDR2: SGDLS, YYNGEE. Trimming took 1 base from V and 8 from J, leaving 12 bases between them. The CDR3 coding sequence is TGTGCCAGCAGCGTATCCCAGGGCGTAGAAGCTTTCTTT. It codes for CASSVSQGVEAFF.

V and J are TRBV6-5 and TRBJ2-3; 14 nucleotides agree with TRBD2. The germline CDR1 and CDR2 sequences are MNHEY and SVGAGI. Trimming took 7 bases from V and 11 from J; bases not matched to a gene: 11. The CDR3 covers 15 residues. The CDR3 region has the DNA TGTGCCAGCACCGGACTAGCGGGAGGTGGGCTTGGGCAGTATTTT. Translation: CASTGLAGGGLGQYF.

The chain combines TRBV27 with TRBJ2-3; D is unclear. The CDR3 consists of 13 residues. Trimming removed 4 bases from V and 7 bases from J, with 12 bases in between. Germline assignment: CDR1 MNHEY and CDR2 SMNVEV (reference sequence). CDR3: CASSSSSLYTQYF. In DNA form, the CDR3 reads TGTGCCAGCAGTTCTTCCTCACTATATACGCAGTATTTT.

This clone has only a few counts. The chain carries TRBV4-3 and TRBJ2-5; D possibly corresponds to TRBD2 (6 bases). V was cut by 0 bases and J by 6 bases, with 17 bases left in between. Looked up from germline, CDR1 is LGHNA and CDR2 is YSLEER. This CDR3 region has 16 residues. The CDR3 DNA reads as TGCGCCAGCAGCCAAGAATACGGGGGACGTAGAAAGACCCAGTACTTC. Its translation: CASSQEYGGRRKTQYF.

V and J are TRBV7-2 and TRBJ2-6, with a weak D call TRBD1 (6 bases). V lost 4 bases to trimming and J lost 2 bases, with 12 bases between them. Germline CDR1 and CDR2: SGHTA and FQGNSA. This CDR3 has 16 amino acids. The chain's CDR3 is CASSSPDRTGANVLTF. CDR3 nucleotides: TGTGCCAGCAGCTCCCCCGACAGGACTGGGGCCAACGTCCTGACTTTC.

V usage is TRBV7-9 and J usage is TRBJ2-7, with 12 bases fitting TRBD2. V shed 5 bases, J shed 4 bases, and the junction held 6 bases outside the gene matches. CDR1 is SEHNR, CDR2 FQNEAQ, per germline (reference sequence). The CDR3 spans 15 residues. The CDR3 region is CASSPKTSGSYEQYF. The CDR3 DNA reads as TGTGCCAGCAGCCCTAAGACTAGCGGGAGTTACGAGCAGTACTTC.

This clone was picked up a small number of times. This sequence joins TRBV30 and TRBJ1-1; D gene unclear. The CDR3 has 12 residues. Germline V lookup: CDR1 GTSNPN, CDR2 SVGIG (reference sequence). Trimming cost V 2 bases and J 1 base, with 5 bases left between them. In DNA, the CDR3 is TGTGCCTGGAGTCTCAGGAACACTGAAGCTTTCTTT. Encoded protein: CAWSLRNTEAFF.

This chain links TRBV11-1 with TRBJ2-3; 8 bases are shared with TRBD2. V was clipped by 2 bases and J by 5 bases; unmatched bases: 9. CDR3 size: 16 residues. Germline-derived CDR1 and CDR2 are SGHAT and FQDESV (reference sequence). DNA for the CDR3: TGTGCCAGCAGCTTAAACTTAGCGGGACTGGGAGATACGCAGTATTTT. Translated, it gives CASSLNLAGLGDTQYF. The full variable domain, completed using reference TRBV11-1 and TRBJ2-3, is EAEVAQSPRYKITEKSQAVAFWCDPISGHATLYWYRQILGQGPELLVQFQDESVVDDSQLPKDRFSAERLKGVDSTLKIQPAELGDSAMYLCASSLNLAGLGDTQYFGPGTRLTVL.

The rearrangement uses TRBV20-1 and TRBJ1-2; 9 bases are shared with TRBD1. The CDR3 is 11 residues long. The ends lost 6 bases at V and 6 bases at J; junction bases unmatched: 2. Germline CDR1 reads DFQATT; CDR2 reads SNEGSKA (reference sequence). In DNA form, the CDR3 reads TGCAGTGCCGGGACAGGGCATGGCTACACCTTC. Translating it yields CSAGTGHGYTF.

The chain carries TRBV7-2 and TRBJ2-7; TRBD2 matches at 10 bases. Looked up from germline, CDR1 is SGHTA and CDR2 is FQGNSA. V lost 2 bases to trimming and J lost 3 bases; unmatched junction nucleotides: 10. There are 17 residues in the CDR3. The CDR3, as DNA: TGTGCCAGCAGCTTATCACTCCCCCGGACTAGCGGCTACGAGCAGTACTTC. Translating gives CASSLSLPRTSGYEQYF.

The rearrangement uses TRBV7-3 and TRBJ2-2; D remains ambiguous. Trimming cost V 5 bases and J 5 bases, with 6 bases left between them. The CDR3 sequence is 12 residues long. Germline CDR1 reads SGHTA; CDR2 reads FQGTGA. The chain's CDR3 is CASSQFTGELFF. DNA of the CDR3: TGTGCCAGCAGCCAATTTACCGGGGAGCTGTTTTTT.

The chain joins TRBV15 to TRBJ1-5; D not resolved. The CDR3 has 14 residues. CDR1 is LNHNV and CDR2 is YYDKDF in the germline V gene (reference sequence). V shed 4 bases and J shed 9 bases, with 16 bases lying between them. CDR3 bases: TGTGCCACCAGCACCAGGACGGGCCGGGGGCCCCAGCATTTT. As protein: CATSTRTGRGPQHF.

The chain has TRBV18 and TRBJ1-5; D remains ambiguous. The CDR3 is 14 residues long. The germline CDR1 and CDR2 sequences are KGHSH and LQKENI. V lost 2 bases, J lost 4 bases, and 9 bases lay in between. The CDR3 reads CASSPGSVNQPQHF. CDR3 nucleotides: TGTGCCAGCTCACCAGGCTCAGTGAATCAGCCCCAGCATTTT. Complete variable domain (other parts from reference TRBV18 and TRBJ1-5): NAGVMQNPRHLVRRRGQEARLRCSPMKGHSHVYWYRQLPEEGLKFMVYLQKENIIDESGMPKERFSAEFPKEGPSILRIQQVVRGDSAAYFCASSPGSVNQPQHFGDGTRLSIL.

The J gene is TRBJ2-7, the V gene TRBV7-2; unclear D gene. Germline assignment: CDR1 SGHTA and CDR2 FQGNSA. The germline V and J ends were trimmed by 3 bases and 4 bases, with 4 bases remaining between them. The CDR3 has 11 residues. CDR3 protein: CASSLSYEQYF. The CDR3 nucleotides read TGTGCCAGCAGCTTGAGTTACGAGCAGTACTTC.